A selection of T cell receptor beta chains follows, all from one sample in a study of PD-L1 blockade in urothelial cancer. The assay was immunoSEQ multiplex PCR, and TCRdb's table has in-frame clones only and misses some. The data show tens of thousands of clones, with around 88% seen just once and roughly a sixth held by the top ten. The sequencing here drew on PBMCs, taken around atezolizumab (anti-PD-L1) treatment. These receptors were taken from a man between 60 and 70 years old with urothelial cancer. The CDR3 runs from the conserved cysteine through the conserved F or W. A D gene is named only where the DNA matches it firmly. The listing skips clone size in some rows; elsewhere it reads once, few, many or a size class.

size,V,D,J,DNA,CDR3
.,TRBV28,.,TRBJ1-5,TGTGCCAGCAGTCCTCAATTGACAGGCCTTAGCAATCAGCCCCAGCATTTT,CASSPQLTGLSNQPQHF
.,TRBV30,.,TRBJ1-2,TGTGCCTGGAGTCTCGAGCGAAACTATGGCTACACCTTC,CAWSLERNYGYTF
.,TRBV5-4,.,TRBJ2-6,TGTGCCAGCAGCTTTGGTGCTAGCTCTGGGGCCAACGTCCTGACTTTC,CASSFGASSGANVLTF
.,TRBV4-1,TRBD2,TRBJ2-1,TGCGCCAGCAGCCAAGATCGGACTAGCGGAAGCTCCTACAATGAGCAGTTCTTC,CASSQDRTSGSSYNEQFF
.,TRBV7-2,.,TRBJ2-3,TGTGCCAGCGCCTACAGGGCAAAAGGATCGGATACGCAGTATTTT,CASAYRAKGSDTQYF
.,TRBV6-4,.,TRBJ2-3,TGTGCCAGCAGTGTTTTCGCGGGGACCACAGATACGCAGTATTTT,CASSVFAGTTDTQYF
.,TRBV18,.,TRBJ2-3,TGTGCCAGCTCACAACCACCGTGGCAGGGTGGAGATACGCAGTATTTT,CASSQPPWQGGDTQYF
.,TRBV14,.,TRBJ1-2,TGTGCCAGCAGCCTGGCAGGTACATATGGCTACACCTTC,CASSLAGTYGYTF
.,TRBV4-1,.,TRBJ1-1,TGCGCCAGCAGCCAAGATTCGACTGCGAACACTGAAGCTTTCTTT,CASSQDSTANTEAFF
.,TRBV4-1,TRBD2,TRBJ2-7,TGCGCCAGCAGCCTATCGGGCGGGAGAGGGAGAAACGAGCAGTACTTC,CASSLSGGRGRNEQYF
.,TRBV28,TRBD2,TRBJ2-1,TGTGCCAGCAGGGGGACTAGCGGCAACAATGAGCAGTTCTTC,CASRGTSGNNEQFF
few,TRBV28,TRBD2,TRBJ2-5,TGTGCCAGCCTGGGGGGGTCAGAGACCCAGTACTTC,CASLGGSETQYF
.,TRBV29-1,TRBD1,TRBJ2-2,TGCAGCGCCCTCGGGCTGGACAGGGCGATAGCGAACACCGGGGAGCTGTTTTTT,CSALGLDRAIANTGELFF
.,TRBV5-5,.,TRBJ2-5,TGTGCCAGCAGCCGGACGGGGGTTAGAGAGACCCAGTACTTC,CASSRTGVRETQYF
.,TRBV7-9,TRBD2,TRBJ2-5,TGTGCCAGCAGCCCGAGCGGGGGGAGGGAGACCCAGTACTTC,CASSPSGGRETQYF
.,TRBV19,TRBD2,TRBJ2-3,TGTGCCAGTAGTATTTCGACTAGCGGACATCGGGGAGATACGCAGTATTTT,CASSISTSGHRGDTQYF
.,TRBV10-3,TRBD1,TRBJ2-1,TGTGCCATCAGTGTAGTACAGGGGCTTATGGGGTACAATGAGCAGTTCTTC,CAISVVQGLMGYNEQFF
.,TRBV2,TRBD2,TRBJ2-3,TGTGCCAGCACCCCCCCGGGGGGACTAGCGGAACTGTCTAGCACAGATACGCAGTATTTT,CASTPPGGLAELSSTDTQYF
.,TRBV11-1,TRBD1,TRBJ2-1,TGTGCCAGCAGCCCGGGACAGGGGGTCACCAATGAGCAGTTCTTC,CASSPGQGVTNEQFF
.,TRBV28,.,TRBJ1-5,TGTGCCAGCAGTTTCCCCGGGACTCCCCTAAGCTATAGCAATCAGCCCCAGCATTTT,CASSFPGTPLSYSNQPQHF
.,TRBV20-1,.,TRBJ2-7,TGCAGTGCTAGTAAGGGGTACGAGCAGTACTTC,CSASKGYEQYF
once,TRBV10-1,.,TRBJ2-4,TGCGCCAGCAGTGAGTCGACAAAGGACATTCAGTACTTC,CASSESTKDIQYF
.,TRBV5-1,TRBD2,TRBJ2-4,TGCGCCAGCAGCGGTACCACGGGGGGGCTAAACATTCAGTACTTC,CASSGTTGGLNIQYF
once,TRBV5-1,TRBD1,TRBJ1-5,TGCGCCAGCAGACAGGGGGCTAATCAGCCCCAGCATTTT,CASRQGANQPQHF
once,TRBV6-1,TRBD2,TRBJ2-1,TGTGCCAGCAGGCCCCTAGCGGGGGGGGGAAGTGAGCAGTTCTTC,CASRPLAGGGSEQFF
.,TRBV29-1,TRBD1,TRBJ2-7,TGCAGCGTTGCATTCCCCGGGGACAGGGGAAGGGGGCAGTACTTC,CSVAFPGDRGRGQYF
.,TRBV18,TRBD1,TRBJ2-6,TGTGCCAGCTCCGTACCGGGACAGGGGAGTACTGGGGCCAACGTCCTGACTTTC,CASSVPGQGSTGANVLTF
.,TRBV7-9,.,TRBJ2-7,TGTGCCAGCAGCTTAGGGGGACATCTCTCCTACGAGCAGTACTTC,CASSLGGHLSYEQYF
.,TRBV11-2,.,TRBJ2-7,TGTGCCAGCAGCTTAGAGCACTTCGGCGGAACCTACGAGCAGTACTTC,CASSLEHFGGTYEQYF
.,TRBV6-1,.,TRBJ1-5,TGTGCCAGCAAAAGTGGGCCAGTCAATCAGCCCCAGCATTTT,CASKSGPVNQPQHF
.,TRBV5-1,.,TRBJ2-7,TGCGCCAGCAGACAGACAGGCGGAGGCTACGAGCAGTACTTC,CASRQTGGGYEQYF
.,TRBV6-5,TRBD2,TRBJ2-2,TGTGCCAGCACTTCGGGGGGCACCGGGGAGCTGTTTTTT,CASTSGGTGELFF
once,TRBV10-3,TRBD2,TRBJ2-1,TGTGCCATCAGTGAGTCGAGGGAGGGGAATGAGCAGTTCTTC,CAISESREGNEQFF
.,TRBV30,TRBD1,TRBJ1-4,TGTGCCGGACAGGGGGCAGGAGCTAATGAAAAACTGTTTTTT,CAGQGAGANEKLFF
.,TRBV29-1,.,TRBJ2-5,TGCAGCGCCGACGGGGGTGGGGGGACCCAGTACTTC,CSADGGGGTQYF
.,TRBV7-6,.,TRBJ2-2,TGTGCCAGCAGCTTAGTTCCCGGAGTAGGAACCGGGGAGCTGTTTTTT,CASSLVPGVGTGELFF
.,TRBV27,TRBD2,TRBJ2-4,TGTGCCAGCAGTCAGGGACTAGCGGGAGGGTTGGGAAAAGCCAAAAACATTCAGTACTTC,CASSQGLAGGLGKAKNIQYF
.,TRBV19,.,TRBJ1-5,TGTGCCAGTAGTATTCTGAGGACAGATCAGCCCCAGCATTTT,CASSILRTDQPQHF
.,TRBV9,.,TRBJ1-1,TGTGCCAGCAGCGTAGTTCCAGACATGAACACTGAAGCTTTCTTT,CASSVVPDMNTEAFF
.,TRBV6-5,.,TRBJ1-1,TGTGCCAGCAGATCACCCGGGGAGGGAGCTTTCTTT,CASRSPGEGAFF
.,TRBV28,.,TRBJ1-1,TGTGCCAGCCACATGAGAGGGGGAACTGAAGCTTTCTTT,CASHMRGGTEAFF
.,TRBV7-2,TRBD1,TRBJ1-1,TGTGCCAGCAGCTTTTCACCGGGACAGGAAATAAACACTGAAGCTTTCTTT,CASSFSPGQEINTEAFF
.,TRBV28,.,TRBJ2-3,TGTGCCAGCAAAGGGGCTAAACGCACAGATACGCAGTATTTT,CASKGAKRTDTQYF
.,TRBV2,.,TRBJ1-5,TGTGCCAGCACGTTTCGACAGTCACTAAATCAGCCCCAGCATTTT,CASTFRQSLNQPQHF
.,TRBV4-1,TRBD1,TRBJ2-1,TGCGCCAGCAGCCAAGGGGCAGGGGGCGCGGGCAATGAGCAGTTCTTC,CASSQGAGGAGNEQFF
.,TRBV27,.,TRBJ2-7,TGTGCCAGCAGTACGGGTGGATTCTACGAGCAGTACTTC,CASSTGGFYEQYF